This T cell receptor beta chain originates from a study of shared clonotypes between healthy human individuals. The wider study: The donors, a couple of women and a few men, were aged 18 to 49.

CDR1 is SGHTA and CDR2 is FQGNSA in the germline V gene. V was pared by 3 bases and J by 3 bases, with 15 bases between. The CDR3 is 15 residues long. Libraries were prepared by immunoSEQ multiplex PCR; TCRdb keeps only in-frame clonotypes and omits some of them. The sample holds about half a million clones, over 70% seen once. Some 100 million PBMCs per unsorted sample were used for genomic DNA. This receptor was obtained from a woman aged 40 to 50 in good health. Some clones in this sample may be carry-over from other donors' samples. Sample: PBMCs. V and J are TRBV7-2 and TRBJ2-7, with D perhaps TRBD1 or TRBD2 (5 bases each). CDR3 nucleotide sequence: TGTGCCAGCAGCTTGGGTCGGGACGGCCTCTACGAGCAGTACTTC. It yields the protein CASSLGRDGLYEQYF.